The 15 T cell receptor beta chains below all came from one sample that was sequenced in a study of blood T cell repertoires in COVID-19. Measured with immunoSEQ multiplex PCR; TCRdb has only the in-frame clones, and not every one. This table has over 15,000 clones, approximately 80% appearing once. The sample consisted of peripheral blood. Receptor source: a human donor in a cohort sampled during active COVID-19.

This clone was counted a few times. The V and J genes are TRBV30 and TRBJ1-5; 8 nucleotides agree with TRBD1. The CDR3 is made up of 14 amino acids. Germline CDR1 reads GTSNPN; CDR2 reads SVGIG (reference sequence). The trim removed 2 bases at V and 5 bases at J, leaving 5 bases unmatched. CDR3 bases: TGTGCCTGGAGTCAGGGACAGGAGTATCAGCCCCAGCATTTT. Translated: CAWSQGQEYQPQHF.

The chain couples TRBV2 to TRBJ1-4; TRBD1 might be the D (5 bases). The CDR3 loop spans 14 amino acids. The germline V gene has CDR1 SNHLY and CDR2 FYNNEI. V lost 6 bases, J lost 3 bases, and 11 bases lay in between. CDR3 in amino acids: CASRPRGANEKLFF. CDR3 nucleotides: TGTGCCAGCAGACCCCGGGGGGCTAATGAAAAACTGTTTTTT.

The CDR3 loop reads CAWEEYSPLHF. The CDR3 region has the DNA TGTGCCTGGGAAGAGTATTCACCCCTCCACTTT. The chain employs TRBV30 and TRBJ1-6; D gene unclear. Germline loops: CDR1 GTSNPN, CDR2 SVGIG (reference sequence). With 5 bases removed from V and 8 bases from J, the gap between germline ends came to 7 bases. The CDR3 has 11 residues.

The chain is built from TRBV5-1 and TRBJ1-2, with unresolved D. The CDR3 is made up of 15 amino acids. Trimming shortened V by 4 bases and J by 4 bases, and 17 bases separated the two germline ends. Looked up from germline, CDR1 is SGHRS and CDR2 is YFSETQ. Here the CDR3 reads CASSPANGQVYGYTF. The CDR3 nucleotides read TGCGCCAGCAGCCCCGCTAATGGTCAGGTCTATGGCTACACCTTC.

This chain joins TRBV7-3 and TRBJ2-1; TRBD2 agrees at 11 bases. The CDR3 spans 15 residues. From germline, CDR1 is SGHTA and CDR2 FQGTGA. The V and J ends lost 4 bases and 6 bases, in that order; junction bases with no gene match: 5. The CDR3 sequence is CASSSSGRHGNEQFF. The CDR3 nucleotides read TGTGCCAGCAGCTCTAGCGGGAGGCATGGCAATGAGCAGTTCTTC.

The chain couples TRBV27 to TRBJ2-7; TRBD2 is a possible D gene (5 bases). Looked up from germline, CDR1 is MNHEY and CDR2 is SMNVEV (reference sequence). Trimming pared 0 bases from V and 4 bases from J, leaving 7 bases between. The CDR3 has 13 residues. CDR3: CASSLSRTYEQYF. CDR3 nucleotide sequence: TGTGCCAGCAGTTTATCGCGGACTTACGAGCAGTACTTC.

J is TRBJ1-2 and V is TRBV6-6; D is unresolved. Trimming shortened V by 4 bases and J by 5 bases, and 17 bases separated the two germline ends. The germline V gene encodes CDR1 MNHNY and CDR2 SVGAGI (reference sequence). This CDR3 comprises 15 residues. The CDR3: CASSFPTLVLYGYTF. In DNA, the CDR3 is TGTGCCAGCAGTTTCCCGACACTCGTCCTTTATGGCTACACCTTC.

This chain joins TRBV6-6 and TRBJ2-1; the match to TRBD1 covers 8 bases. The ends lost 4 bases at V and 10 bases at J; junction bases unmatched: 9. The CDR3 has 14 amino acids. CDR1 MNHNY and CDR2 SVGAGI come from the germline V gene (reference sequence). Written as DNA, the CDR3 is TGTGCCAGCAGTTGGACGACAGGGGCAAGGGAGCAGTTCTTC. It translates to CASSWTTGAREQFF.

The rearrangement joins TRBV18 to TRBJ1-3, with D possibly matching TRBD1 (6 bases). The germline CDR1 and CDR2 sequences are KGHSH and LQKENI. Between the trimmed V and J ends, which lost 2 bases and 0 bases, there was a span of 17 bases. The CDR3 contains 18 residues. CDR3 in amino acids: CASSPVLDSLSSGNTIYF. The CDR3 DNA sequence: TGTGCCAGCTCACCAGTTCTGGACAGTTTGAGCTCTGGAAACACCATATATTTT.

V gene TRBV7-2 combines with J gene TRBJ1-4, with 7 bases aligning to TRBD1. Per the germline V gene, CDR1 is SGHTA and CDR2 is FQGNSA. V dropped 8 bases and J dropped 4; count of bases not matched to a gene: 7. This CDR3 comprises 14 residues. CDR3 sequence (DNA): TGTGCCAGCCGGGACAGCACTCTTAATGAAAAACTGTTTTTT. Protein: CASRDSTLNEKLFF. Variable domain in full (rest from reference TRBV7-2 and TRBJ1-4): GAGVSQSPSNKVTEKGKDVELRCDPISGHTALYWYRQSLGQGLEFLIYFQGNSAPDKSGLPSDRFSAERTGGSVSTLTIQRTQQEDSAVYLCASRDSTLNEKLFFGSGTQLSVL.

V gene TRBV28 combines with J gene TRBJ2-7; 8 nucleotides match TRBD1. The CDR3 contains 15 residues. Germline lookup yields CDR1 MDHEN and CDR2 SYDVKM. Losses at the gene ends were 4 bases for V and 1 base for J; bases not matched to a gene: 6. The CDR3 bases are TGTGCCAGCAGTTCTGGGACAGGTTCTTCCTACGAGCAGTACTTC. Translated, it gives CASSSGTGSSYEQYF.

In this sample, this clone is medium-sized. The CDR3 coding sequence is TGTGCCAGCACCTCTTACAATGAGCAGTTCTTC. Translation: CASTSYNEQFF. V gene TRBV2 combines with J gene TRBJ2-1; no firm D call. The length of the CDR3 is 11 residues. The ends were cut back, 7 bases at V and 4 bases at J, with 5 bases in the middle. Looked up from germline, CDR1 is SNHLY and CDR2 is FYNNEI.

J is TRBJ1-4 and V is TRBV5-8, with 10 nucleotides matching TRBD1. V lost 1 base and J lost 0; bases outside the gene matches: 12. The germline gives CDR1 SGHTS, CDR2 YDEGEE. The CDR3 has 20 amino acids. DNA of the CDR3: TGTGCCAGCAGCTTGATTTTTACCGGGACAGGGGTTACAACTAATGAAAAACTGTTTTTT. This sequence encodes CASSLIFTGTGVTTNEKLFF. Full variable domain (rest looked up from reference TRBV5-8 and TRBJ1-4): EAGVTQSPTHLIKTRGQQATLRCSPISGHTSVYWYQQALGLGLQFLLWYDEGEERNRGNFPPRFSGRQFPNYSSELNVNALELEDSALYLCASSLIFTGTGVTTNEKLFFGSGTQLSVL.

This chain joins TRBV5-1 and TRBJ2-7; 7 nucleotides line up with TRBD1. CDR3 size: 15 residues. Trimming took 1 base from V and 2 from J; bases not matched to a gene: 6. The germline V gene has CDR1 SGHRS and CDR2 YFSETQ. The CDR3 region has the DNA TGCGCCAGCAGCTTGACAGGGGCAGGGACCTACGAGCAGTACTTC. It codes for CASSLTGAGTYEQYF.

This rearrangement joins TRBV27 to TRBJ1-6, with D perhaps TRBD1 (5 bases). This CDR3 spans 15 amino acids. CDR1 MNHEY and CDR2 SMNVEV come from the germline V gene (reference sequence). V was clipped by 2 bases and J by 8 bases, with 13 bases between them. The CDR3 DNA follows: TGTGCCAGCAGTTTAGGGCAGGGTTGGTATTCACCCCTCCACTTT. The encoded protein is CASSLGQGWYSPLHF.